This T cell receptor beta chain appears in the sequencing data of a study of control samples from healthy donors and cancer patients. Some clones are missing from TCRdb's copy, which holds only in-frame ones; the method was immunoSEQ multiplex PCR. The data contain some 100,000 clones, about nine tenths of them singletons. This CDR3 is built from 15 residues. V lost 0 bases to trimming and J lost 7 bases, with 15 bases between them. Germline V lookup: CDR1 MDHEN, CDR2 SYDVKM. Sequenced sample: blood. The origin of this receptor is a human donor in good health. The donor label of this sample is uncertain. The V gene is TRBV28, the J gene TRBJ1-1; TRBD1 might be the D (6 bases). The CDR3, as DNA: TGTGCCAGCAGTTTATGGGGGGCAGGGTATGGTGAAGCTTTCTTT. Residues: CASSLWGAGYGEAFF. The whole variable domain, filled in from reference TRBV28 and TRBJ1-1, reads DVKVTQSSRYLVKRTGEKVFLECVQDMDHENMFWYRQDPGLGLRLIYFSYDVKMKEKGDIPEGYSVSREKKERFSLILESASTNQTSMYLCASSLWGAGYGEAFFGQGTRLTVV.